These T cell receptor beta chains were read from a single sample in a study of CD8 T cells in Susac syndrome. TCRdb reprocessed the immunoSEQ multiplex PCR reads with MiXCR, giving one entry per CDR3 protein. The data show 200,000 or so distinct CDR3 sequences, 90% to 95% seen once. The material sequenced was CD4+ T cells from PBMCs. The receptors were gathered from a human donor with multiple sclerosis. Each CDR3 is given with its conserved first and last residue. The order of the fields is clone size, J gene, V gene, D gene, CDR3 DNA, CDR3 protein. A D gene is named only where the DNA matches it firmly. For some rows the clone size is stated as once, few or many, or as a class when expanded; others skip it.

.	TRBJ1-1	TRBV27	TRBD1	TGTGCCAGCAGTTCTTTCATTGGGACAGGGCATGCTGAAGCTTTCTTT	CASSSFIGTGHAEAFF
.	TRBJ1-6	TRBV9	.	TGTGCCAGCAGTAATCTGGGCTCACCCCTCCACTTT	CASSNLGSPLHF
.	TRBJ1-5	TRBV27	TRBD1	TGTGCCAGCAGTCGCTATTCCGGGACAGTCAACGATCAGCCCCAGCATTTT	CASSRYSGTVNDQPQHF
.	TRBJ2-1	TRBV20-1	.	TGCAGTGCTACTTTGGACTTCAATGAGCAGTTCTTC	CSATLDFNEQFF
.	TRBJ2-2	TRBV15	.	TGTGCCACATCGACAGTAAACACCGGGGAGCTGTTTTTT	CATSTVNTGELFF
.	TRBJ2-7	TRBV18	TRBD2	TGTGCCAGCTCACCTCTTCCTGGGAGCGGGGGCTACGAGCAGTACTTC	CASSPLPGSGGYEQYF
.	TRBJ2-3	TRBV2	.	TGTGCCAGCAGTTCGGGCTTTGGGGATACGCAGTATTTT	CASSSGFGDTQYF
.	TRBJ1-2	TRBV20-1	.	TGCAGTGCTCCGAGGCGTTCAGATGGCTACACCTTC	CSAPRRSDGYTF
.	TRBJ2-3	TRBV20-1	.	TGCAGGACTGATAGCGGAACAGATACGCAGTATTTT	CRTDSGTDTQYF
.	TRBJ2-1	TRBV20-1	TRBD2	TGCAGTGCTCGAGCGGGAGCCTCCTACAATGAGCAGTTCTTC	CSARAGASYNEQFF
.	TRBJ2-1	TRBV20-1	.	TGCAGTGCGTCTTCGGTTAAGTGGGATGAGCAGTTCTTC	CSASSVKWDEQFF
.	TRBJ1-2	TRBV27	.	TGTGCCAGCAGTTTAAACGGCGGGGTTTATGGCTACACCTTC	CASSLNGGVYGYTF
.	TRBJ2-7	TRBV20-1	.	TGCAGTGCTTTCTCCGACGTGTCCTACGAGCAGTACTTC	CSAFSDVSYEQYF
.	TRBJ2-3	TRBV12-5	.	TGTGCTAGTGGCCAGGAGGCGGGGAGGCAGTATTTT	CASGQEAGRQYF
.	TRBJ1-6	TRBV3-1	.	TGTGCCAGCAGCCAAGGGGGAAGCGTGGGGTCACCCCTCCACTTT	CASSQGGSVGSPLHF
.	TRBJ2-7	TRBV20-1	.	TGCAGTGCTACATCCGGCGGCCCCAACTACGAGCAGTACTTC	CSATSGGPNYEQYF
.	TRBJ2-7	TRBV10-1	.	TGCGCCAGCAGTGAACCGGGGGCGCCCAGCGAGCAGTACTTC	CASSEPGAPSEQYF
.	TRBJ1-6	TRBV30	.	TGTGCCTGGAGTTTTCCGAGGGTGTCACCCCTCCACTTT	CAWSFPRVSPLHF
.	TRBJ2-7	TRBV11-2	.	TGTGCCAGCAAGCCTATAGGGGTTAGGTACGAGCAGTACTTC	CASKPIGVRYEQYF
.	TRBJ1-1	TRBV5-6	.	TGTGCCAGCAGCCCGGGGATGGAGACTGAAGCTTTCTTT	CASSPGMETEAFF
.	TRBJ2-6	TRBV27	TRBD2	TGTGCCAGCAGTTTAGCGGGAGCTCGGGCCGGGGCCAACGTCCTGACTTTC	CASSLAGARAGANVLTF
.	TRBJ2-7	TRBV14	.	TGTGCCAGCAGCCAAGTTTCTGAGTCTGGGGAGCAGTACTTC	CASSQVSESGEQYF
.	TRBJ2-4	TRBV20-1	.	TGCAGTGCGGAGGGTGGCAAAAACATTCAGTACTTC	CSAEGGKNIQYF
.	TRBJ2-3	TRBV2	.	TGTGCCAGCAGTGTACAGGAACGCAGCCTTTTT	CASSVQERSLF
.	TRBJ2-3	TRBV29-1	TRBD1	TGCAGCGCCCAGACAGGGTTTTGGGATACGCAGTATTTT	CSAQTGFWDTQYF
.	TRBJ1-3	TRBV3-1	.	TGTGCCAGCAGCCAAGGGGAGCTCTCTGGAAACACCATATATTTT	CASSQGELSGNTIYF
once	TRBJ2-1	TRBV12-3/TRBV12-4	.	TGTGCCAGCAGCGCCCTTCGATCCTACAATGAGCAGTTCTTC	CASSALRSYNEQFF
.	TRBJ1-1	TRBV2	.	TGTGCCAGTTCTGTCTCGGGAGGGAACACTGAAGCTTTCTTT	CASSVSGGNTEAFF
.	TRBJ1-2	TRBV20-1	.	TGCAGTGCTAGGATCCACAGTAATAACTATGGCTACACCTTC	CSARIHSNNYGYTF
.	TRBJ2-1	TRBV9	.	TGTGCCAGCAGCCTAACTTGGGGCTCCTACAATGAGCAGTTCTTC	CASSLTWGSYNEQFF
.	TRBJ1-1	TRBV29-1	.	TGCAGCGTTGAAGATATTCAAGCCGGGGCTGAAGCTTTCTTT	CSVEDIQAGAEAFF
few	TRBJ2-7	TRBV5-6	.	TGTGCCAGCAGCTTGGTCCGGGGGTCCTACGAGCAGTACTTC	CASSLVRGSYEQYF
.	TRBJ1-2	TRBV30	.	TGTGCCTGGAGTCAGGGATTCTTCTATGGCTACACCTTC	CAWSQGFFYGYTF
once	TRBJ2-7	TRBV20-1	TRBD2	TGCAGTGCTAGACAACCAAGAGCGGGACCGGGGGGCGAGCAGTACTTC	CSARQPRAGPGGEQYF
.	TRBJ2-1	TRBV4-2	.	TGTGCCAGCAGCCAGGGGGGAGACTTGCGTGAGCAGTTCTTC	CASSQGGDLREQFF
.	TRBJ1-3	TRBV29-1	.	TGCAGCGTCAGGGACACCGGAAACACCATATATTTT	CSVRDTGNTIYF
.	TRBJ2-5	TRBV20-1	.	TGCAGTGCTAGAAGGCGTCTCGGGGGGACCCAGTACTTC	CSARRRLGGTQYF
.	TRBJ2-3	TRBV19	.	TGTGCCAGTAGTATAGATCTCTATACGCAGTATTTT	CASSIDLYTQYF
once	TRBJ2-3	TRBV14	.	TGTGCCAGCAGCCAATATTTGACAGATCGAGATACGCAGTATTTT	CASSQYLTDRDTQYF
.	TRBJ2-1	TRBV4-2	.	TGTGCCAGCAGCCAAGAGTGGCGGGGCCCGCTTCATGAGCAGTTCTTC	CASSQEWRGPLHEQFF
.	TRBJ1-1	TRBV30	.	TGTGCCTGGAACAACTTGGGAGGCACTGAAGCTTTCTTT	CAWNNLGGTEAFF